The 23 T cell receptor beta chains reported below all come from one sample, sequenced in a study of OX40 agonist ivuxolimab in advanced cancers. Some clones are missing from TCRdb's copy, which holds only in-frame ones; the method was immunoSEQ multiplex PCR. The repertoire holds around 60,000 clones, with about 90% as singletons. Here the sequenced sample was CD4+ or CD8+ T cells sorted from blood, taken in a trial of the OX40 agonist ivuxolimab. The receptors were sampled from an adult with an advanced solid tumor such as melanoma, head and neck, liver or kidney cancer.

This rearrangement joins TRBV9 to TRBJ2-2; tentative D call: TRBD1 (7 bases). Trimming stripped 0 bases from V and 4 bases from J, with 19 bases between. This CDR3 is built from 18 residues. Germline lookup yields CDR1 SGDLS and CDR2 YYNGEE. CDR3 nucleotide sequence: TGTGCCAGCAGCGTAGCAGGGGGGACCTTATCGTTCACCGGGGAGCTGTTTTTT. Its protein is CASSVAGGTLSFTGELFF.

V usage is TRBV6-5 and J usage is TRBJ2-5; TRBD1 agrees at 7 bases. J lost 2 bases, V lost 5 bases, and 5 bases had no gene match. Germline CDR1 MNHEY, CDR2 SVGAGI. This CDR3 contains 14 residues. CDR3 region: CASSDGTVQETQYF. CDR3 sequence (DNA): TGTGCCAGCAGTGACGGGACAGTACAAGAGACCCAGTACTTC.

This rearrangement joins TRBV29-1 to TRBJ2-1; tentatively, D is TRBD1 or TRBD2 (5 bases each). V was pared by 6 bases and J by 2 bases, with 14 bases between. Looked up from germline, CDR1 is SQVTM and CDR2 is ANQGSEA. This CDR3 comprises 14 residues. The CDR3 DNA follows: TGCAGCGTGGGACCCGCGGGTGCCTACAATGAGCAGTTCTTC. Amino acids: CSVGPAGAYNEQFF.

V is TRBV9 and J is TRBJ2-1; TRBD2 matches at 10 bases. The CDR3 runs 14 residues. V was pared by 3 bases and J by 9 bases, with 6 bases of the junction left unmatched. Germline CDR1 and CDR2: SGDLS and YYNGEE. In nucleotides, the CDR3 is TGTGCCAGCAGCGCCGGACTAGCGGCGGGTGAGCAGTTCTTC. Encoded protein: CASSAGLAAGEQFF.

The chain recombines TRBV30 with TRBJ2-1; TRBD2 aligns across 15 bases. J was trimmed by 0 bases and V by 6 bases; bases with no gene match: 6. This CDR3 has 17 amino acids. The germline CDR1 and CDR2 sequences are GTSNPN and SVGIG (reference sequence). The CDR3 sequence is CACPGLAGGSSYNEQFF. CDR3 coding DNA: TGTGCCTGTCCGGGACTAGCGGGAGGTAGCTCCTACAATGAGCAGTTCTTC. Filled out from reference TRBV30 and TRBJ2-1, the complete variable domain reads SQTIHQWPATLVQPVGSPLSLECTVEGTSNPNLYWYRQAAGRGLQLLFYSVGIGQISSEVPQNLSASRPQDRQFILSSKKLLLSDSGFYLCACPGLAGGSSYNEQFFGPGTRLTVL.

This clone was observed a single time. In DNA, the CDR3 is TGTGCCAGCAGTGTGGACTCGGTCTATGGCTACACCTTC. Its protein is CASSVDSVYGYTF. This rearrangement joins TRBV25-1 to TRBJ1-2; no clear D gene. From germline, CDR1 is MGHDK and CDR2 SYGVNS. Between the trimmed V and J ends, which lost 4 bases and 4 bases, there was a span of 10 bases. The CDR3 is made up of 13 amino acids.

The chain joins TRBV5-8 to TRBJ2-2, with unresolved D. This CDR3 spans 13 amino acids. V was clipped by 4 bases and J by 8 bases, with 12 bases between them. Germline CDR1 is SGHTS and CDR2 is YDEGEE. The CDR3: CASSLRGFGELFF. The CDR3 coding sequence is TGTGCCAGCAGCCTACGTGGATTTGGGGAGCTGTTTTTT.

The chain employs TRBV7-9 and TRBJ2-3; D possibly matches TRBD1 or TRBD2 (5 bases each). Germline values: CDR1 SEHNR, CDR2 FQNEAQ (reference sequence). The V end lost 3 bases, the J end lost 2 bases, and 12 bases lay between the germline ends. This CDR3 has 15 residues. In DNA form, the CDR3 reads TGTGCCAGCAGCTTGCTGGGGGACGTCACAGATACGCAGTATTTT. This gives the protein CASSLLGDVTDTQYF.

Written as DNA, the CDR3 is TGTGCCAGCAGCTTAAACCCCGGGACAGACTCCTACAATGAGCAGTTCTTC. Translating it yields CASSLNPGTDSYNEQFF. The chain carries TRBV7-3 and TRBJ2-1, with 7 bases fitting TRBD1. CDR1 and CDR2 (germline): SGHTA, FQGTGA. V trimming: 1 base; J trimming: 0 bases; junction bases outside the gene matches: 6. The CDR3 has 17 amino acids.

CDR3 protein: CASSVHPGDGDEQFF. CDR3 coding DNA: TGTGCCAGCAGCGTACACCCGGGAGATGGGGATGAGCAGTTCTTC. The chain uses TRBV9 and TRBJ2-1; tentatively, D is TRBD2 (6 bases). Germline V gene lookup returns CDR1 SGDLS and CDR2 YYNGEE. The CDR3 runs 15 residues. The V and J ends lost 1 base and 8 bases respectively, with 16 bases between them.

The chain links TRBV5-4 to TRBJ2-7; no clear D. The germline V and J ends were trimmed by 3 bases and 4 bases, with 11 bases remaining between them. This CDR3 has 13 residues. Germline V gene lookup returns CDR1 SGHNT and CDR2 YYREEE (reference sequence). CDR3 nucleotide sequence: TGTGCCAGCAGCTGGGAAGGCCCGTACGAGCAGTACTTC. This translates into CASSWEGPYEQYF.

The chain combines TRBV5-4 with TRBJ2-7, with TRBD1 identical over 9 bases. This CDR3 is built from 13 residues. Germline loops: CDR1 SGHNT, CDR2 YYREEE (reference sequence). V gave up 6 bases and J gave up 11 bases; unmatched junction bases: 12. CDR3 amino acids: CASTTGGSSEEYF. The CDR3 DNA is TGTGCCAGCACCACAGGGGGCAGTTCTGAGGAGTACTTC.

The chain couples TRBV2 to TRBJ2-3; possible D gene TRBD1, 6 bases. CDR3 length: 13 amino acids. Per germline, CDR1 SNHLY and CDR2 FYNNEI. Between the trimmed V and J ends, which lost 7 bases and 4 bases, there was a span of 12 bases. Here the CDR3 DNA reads TGTGCCAGCAAAGGGACAACATCAGATACGCAGTATTTT. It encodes CASKGTTSDTQYF.

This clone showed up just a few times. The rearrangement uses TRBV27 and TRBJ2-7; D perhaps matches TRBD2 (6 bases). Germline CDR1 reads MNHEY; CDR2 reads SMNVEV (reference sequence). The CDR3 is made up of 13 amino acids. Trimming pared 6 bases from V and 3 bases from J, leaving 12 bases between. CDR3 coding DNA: TGTGCCAGCAGAATGGCGGGGTTCTACGAGCAGTACTTC. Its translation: CASRMAGFYEQYF.

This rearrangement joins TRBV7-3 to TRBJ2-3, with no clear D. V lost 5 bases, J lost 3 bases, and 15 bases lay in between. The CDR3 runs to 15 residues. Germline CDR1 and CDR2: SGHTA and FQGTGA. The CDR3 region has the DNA TGTGCCAGCAGCGCCTCTCCGGTCGGGACAGATACGCAGTATTTT. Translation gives CASSASPVGTDTQYF.

CDR3 in DNA: TGTGCCAGTAGTATAACCCACTACGGCACAGATACGCAGTATTTT. Its protein product is CASSITHYGTDTQYF. The chain couples TRBV19 to TRBJ2-3; D gene ambiguous. This CDR3 has 15 residues. V was cut by 2 bases and J by 1 base, with 10 bases left in between. Looked up from germline, CDR1 is LNHDA and CDR2 is SQIVND (reference sequence).

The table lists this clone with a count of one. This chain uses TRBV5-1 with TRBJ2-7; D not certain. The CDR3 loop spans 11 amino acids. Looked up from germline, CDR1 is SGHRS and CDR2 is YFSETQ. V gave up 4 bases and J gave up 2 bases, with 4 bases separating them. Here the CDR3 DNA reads TGCGCCAGCAGCAACACCTACGAGCAGTACTTC. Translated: CASSNTYEQYF.

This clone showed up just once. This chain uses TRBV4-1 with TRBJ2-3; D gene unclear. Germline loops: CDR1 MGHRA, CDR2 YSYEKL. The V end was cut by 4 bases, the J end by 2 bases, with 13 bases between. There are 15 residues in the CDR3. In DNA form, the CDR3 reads TGCGCCAGCAGCCCCCAAAGTAGGGACACAGATACGCAGTATTTT. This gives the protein CASSPQSRDTDTQYF.

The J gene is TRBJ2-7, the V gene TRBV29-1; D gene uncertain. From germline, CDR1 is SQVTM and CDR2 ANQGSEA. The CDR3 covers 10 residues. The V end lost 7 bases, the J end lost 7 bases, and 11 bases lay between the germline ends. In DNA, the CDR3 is TGCAGCGCCGAGGAAGGAGAGCAGTACTTC. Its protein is CSAEEGEQYF.

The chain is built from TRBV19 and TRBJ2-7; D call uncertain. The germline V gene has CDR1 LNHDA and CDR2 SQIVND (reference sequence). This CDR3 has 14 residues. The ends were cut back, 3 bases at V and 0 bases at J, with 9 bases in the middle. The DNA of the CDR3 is TGTGCCAGTAGTATCTCCCTGACCTCCTACGAGCAGTACTTC. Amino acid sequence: CASSISLTSYEQYF.

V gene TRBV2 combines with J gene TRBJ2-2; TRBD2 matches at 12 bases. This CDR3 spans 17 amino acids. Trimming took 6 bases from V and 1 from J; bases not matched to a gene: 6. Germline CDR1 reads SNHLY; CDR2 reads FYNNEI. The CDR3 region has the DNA TGTGCCAGCAGGGGGGGGACTAGCGGGTTGAACACCGGGGAGCTGTTTTTT. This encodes CASRGGTSGLNTGELFF.

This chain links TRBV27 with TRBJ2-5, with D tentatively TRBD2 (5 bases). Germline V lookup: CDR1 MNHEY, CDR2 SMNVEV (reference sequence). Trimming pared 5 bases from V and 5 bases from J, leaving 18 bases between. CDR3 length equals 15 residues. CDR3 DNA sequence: TGTGCCAGCAGTACGAGCCGGACCGGGGAGGAGACCCAGTACTTC. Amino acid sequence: CASSTSRTGEETQYF.

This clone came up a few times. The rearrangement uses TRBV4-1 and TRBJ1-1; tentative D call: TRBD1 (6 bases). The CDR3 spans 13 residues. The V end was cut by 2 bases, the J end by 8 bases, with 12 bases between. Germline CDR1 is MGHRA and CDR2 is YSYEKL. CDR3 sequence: CASSQLGTGEAFF. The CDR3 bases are TGCGCCAGCAGCCAATTAGGAACAGGGGAAGCTTTCTTT.